A single sample is the source of the 17 T cell receptor beta chains below, sequenced in a study of early stage breast cancer tumors. Profiled with immunoSEQ multiplex PCR; TCRdb holds only in-frame clones, not every one. The table records 45,000 to 60,000 clones, 80% to 95% of them present only once. The sequenced sample consisted of blood. These TCRs come from a person between 65 and 79 years old with breast cancer.

The rearrangement uses TRBV5-1 and TRBJ2-7, with 9 bases lining up with TRBD1. J gave up 5 bases and V 2 bases, and 11 bases lay outside the gene matches. This CDR3 is built from 16 residues. Germline V gene data show CDR1 as SGHRS and CDR2 as YFSETQ. CDR3 sequence: CASSFEAGQGRNEQYF. The CDR3 DNA is TGCGCCAGCAGCTTCGAGGCCGGACAGGGGAGAAACGAGCAGTACTTC.

The chain is built from TRBV30 and TRBJ1-1, with 10 bases that match TRBD1. The ends lost 3 bases at V and 4 bases at J; junction bases unmatched: 5. Germline-derived CDR1 and CDR2 are GTSNPN and SVGIG (reference sequence). The CDR3 has 14 residues. The CDR3 DNA follows: TGTGCCTGGAGCGTGGGACAGGGGTCCACTGAAGCTTTCTTT. This sequence encodes CAWSVGQGSTEAFF.

The V and J genes are TRBV13 and TRBJ2-7; 13 bases are shared with TRBD2. Germline CDR1 reads PRHDT; CDR2 reads FYEKMQ (reference sequence). V was clipped by 2 bases and J by 0 bases; unmatched bases: 13. This CDR3 region has 20 residues. The CDR3 DNA reads TGTGCCAGCAGCTTAAAACCGGGACTAGCGGGGAGTACTAGCTCCTACGAGCAGTACTTC. Protein: CASSLKPGLAGSTSSYEQYF. The whole variable domain, filled in from reference TRBV13 and TRBJ2-7, reads AAGVIQSPRHLIKEKRETATLKCYPIPRHDTVYWYQQGPGQDPQFLISFYEKMQSDKGSIPDRFSAQQFSDYHSELNMSSLELGDSALYFCASSLKPGLAGSTSSYEQYFGPGTRLTVT.

The V and J genes are TRBV28 and TRBJ1-2, with 10 positions matching TRBD1. The CDR3 extends over 12 amino acids. CDR1 MDHEN and CDR2 SYDVKM come from the germline V gene. Unmatched junction bases numbered 2, after V lost 5 bases and J lost 8 bases. The CDR3, as DNA: TGTGCCAGCAGTCTGGACAGGGGGGGCTACACCTTC. This sequence encodes CASSLDRGGYTF.

The chain recombines TRBV5-6 with TRBJ1-4; D may be TRBD1 (6 bases). Germline V gene data show CDR1 as SGHDT and CDR2 as YYEEEE. V dropped 0 bases and J dropped 8 bases, with 17 bases sitting between them. The CDR3 has 16 residues. The DNA for the CDR3 is TGTGCCAGCAGCTTGGCCATCGGGCAGGGGATCGAAAAACTGTTTTTT. Residues: CASSLAIGQGIEKLFF.

This chain uses TRBV14 with TRBJ2-2; 11 nucleotides align to TRBD1. V was clipped by 4 bases and J by 5 bases; unmatched bases: 6. The CDR3 spans 16 residues. Per germline, CDR1 SGHDN and CDR2 FVKESK. This CDR3 is CASSPRGTGGTGELFF. The CDR3 DNA is TGTGCCAGCAGCCCTCGTGGGACAGGGGGTACCGGGGAGCTGTTTTTT.

This sequence joins TRBV7-2 and TRBJ2-3; 10 bases agree with TRBD2. There are 17 residues in the CDR3. In germline, CDR1 is SGHTA, CDR2 FQGNSA. Trimming cost V 3 bases and J 0 bases; bases outside gene matches: 6. The CDR3 DNA is TGTGCCAGCAGCTTGAGTAGCGGGGGGTTCAGCACAGATACGCAGTATTTT. Its translation is CASSLSSGGFSTDTQYF. Together with reference TRBV7-2 and TRBJ2-3, the CDR3 gives the full variable domain: GAGVSQSPSNKVTEKGKDVELRCDPISGHTALYWYRQSLGQGLEFLIYFQGNSAPDKSGLPSDRFSAERTGGSVSTLTIQRTQQEDSAVYLCASSLSSGGFSTDTQYFGPGTRLTVL.

V and J are TRBV5-8 and TRBJ2-3; TRBD1 agrees at 8 bases. The CDR3 runs to 15 residues. The germline CDR1 and CDR2 sequences are SGHTS and YDEGEE. With 3 bases clipped from V and 4 bases from J, the junction kept 7 bases outside the gene matches. For the CDR3, the DNA is TGTGCCAGCAGCTACGGACAGGGCACGGCAGATACGCAGTATTTT. Translated: CASSYGQGTADTQYF. Filled out from reference TRBV5-8 and TRBJ2-3, the complete variable domain reads EAGVTQSPTHLIKTRGQQATLRCSPISGHTSVYWYQQALGLGLQFLLWYDEGEERNRGNFPPRFSGRQFPNYSSELNVNALELEDSALYLCASSYGQGTADTQYFGPGTRLTVL.

The chain links TRBV5-1 to TRBJ2-3; 10 bases are shared with TRBD2. Germline-derived CDR1 and CDR2 are SGHRS and YFSETQ. The CDR3 length is 14 residues. V lost 5 bases, J lost 6 bases, and 6 bases stayed unmatched. The chain's CDR3 is CASSVLAGEDTQYF. The CDR3, as DNA: TGCGCCAGCAGTGTGCTAGCGGGGGAGGATACGCAGTATTTT. The whole variable domain, filled in from reference TRBV5-1 and TRBJ2-3, reads KAGVTQTPRYLIKTRGQQVTLSCSPISGHRSVSWYQQTPGQGLQFLFEYFSETQRNKGNFPGRFSGRQFSNSRSEMNVSTLELGDSALYLCASSVLAGEDTQYFGPGTRLTVL.

The chain is built from TRBV30 and TRBJ1-4; 8 positions match TRBD1. With 6 bases clipped from V and 10 bases from J, the junction kept 10 bases outside the gene matches. CDR3 length: 13 residues. CDR1 and CDR2 (germline): GTSNPN, SVGIG (reference sequence). The CDR3 sequence is CACSAQGVGKLFF. As DNA, the CDR3 is TGTGCCTGCTCGGCACAGGGGGTCGGAAAACTGTTTTTT.

This rearrangement joins TRBV6-5 to TRBJ2-1, with 8 bases fitting TRBD1. J lost 9 bases, V lost 0 bases, and 4 bases had no gene match. CDR3 length equals 14 residues. Germline CDR1 is MNHEY and CDR2 is SVGAGI. The CDR3 DNA follows: TGTGCCAGCAGTTACTCGAGACAGGGGACTGAGCAGTTCTTC. This gives the protein CASSYSRQGTEQFF.

The rearrangement uses TRBV6-5 and TRBJ1-2, with no clear D. V was cut by 2 bases and J by 7 bases, with 11 bases left in between. The CDR3 totals 13 residues. Germline V gene lookup returns CDR1 MNHEY and CDR2 SVGAGI. The DNA for the CDR3 is TGTGCCAGCAGTTACGGTGGCCCGTTTGGCTACACCTTC. Protein product: CASSYGGPFGYTF.

The chain recombines TRBV5-1 with TRBJ1-5; 7 bases are shared with TRBD1. The germline V gene encodes CDR1 SGHRS and CDR2 YFSETQ. V was clipped by 0 bases and J by 2 bases; unmatched bases: 2. CDR3 size: 15 residues. The CDR3 DNA reads as TGCGCCAGCAGCTTGGCAGGGGGAGGCAATCAGCCCCAGCATTTT. Amino acids: CASSLAGGGNQPQHF.

The chain carries TRBV5-1 and TRBJ1-1, with 11 bases aligning to TRBD1. The germline gives CDR1 SGHRS, CDR2 YFSETQ. Unmatched junction bases numbered 7, after V lost 3 bases and J lost 3 bases. This CDR3 region has 16 residues. The CDR3 coding sequence is TGCGCCAGCAGCTCCGTCCCGGGACAGGGGGACACTGAAGCTTTCTTT. Translated: CASSSVPGQGDTEAFF.

The chain recombines TRBV2 with TRBJ1-2, with D hard to call. CDR3 length: 12 amino acids. Germline V gene sequence: CDR1 SNHLY, CDR2 FYNNEI. The ends were cut back, 6 bases at V and 8 bases at J, with 13 bases in the middle. The CDR3 is CASRRGFGGYTF. DNA for the CDR3: TGTGCCAGCAGGCGCGGGTTCGGCGGCTACACCTTC.

The rearrangement joins TRBV6-5 to TRBJ1-2; D remains ambiguous. CDR1 is MNHEY, CDR2 SVGAGI, per germline. V lost 5 bases and J 5 bases, leaving 18 bases between the germline ends. The CDR3 sequence is 15 residues long. The CDR3 protein is CASSISVGIIYGYTF. CDR3 sequence (DNA): TGTGCCAGCAGTATCTCAGTCGGGATAATATATGGCTACACCTTC.

The chain uses TRBV9 and TRBJ2-5; 9 nucleotides match TRBD2. V was clipped by 0 bases and J by 2 bases; unmatched bases: 5. The CDR3 runs 16 residues. The germline V gene encodes CDR1 SGDLS and CDR2 YYNGEE. As DNA, the CDR3 is TGTGCCAGCAGCGTAGGCGGGGGGGCAAGTCAAGAGACCCAGTACTTC. This encodes CASSVGGGASQETQYF.